This T cell receptor (beta chain) was retrieved from a study of T cell changes during pregnancy in multiple sclerosis. Using immunoSEQ multiplex PCR, the repertoire was profiled, and TCRdb retains in-frame clones only, with some absent. The table shows 48,000 or so clones, with over 75% occurring only once. V lost 8 bases, J lost 7 bases, and 9 bases stayed unmatched. Germline CDR1 MNHNY, CDR2 SVGAGI (reference sequence). This CDR3 has 15 amino acids. The sequence was collected from a female donor with multiple sclerosis, enrolled in a pregnancy study. The sequenced sample was CD4+ T cells from peripheral blood mononuclear cells, obtained in the second trimester of pregnancy. The chain has TRBV6-6 and TRBJ2-2, with 11 bases fitting TRBD1. CDR3 bases: TGTGCCAGCTGCATGGGACAGGGGGTGGTCGGGGAGCTGTTTTTT. Its translation: CASCMGQGVVGELFF.